The T cell receptor (beta chain) under discussion was sequenced for a study of OX40 agonist ivuxolimab in advanced cancers. TCRdb keeps only in-frame clones here, not all; method: immunoSEQ multiplex PCR. The sample records tens of thousands of clones, 86% being singletons. Germline V lookup: CDR1 SGHTA, CDR2 FQGNSA. The CDR3 length is 15 residues. V shed 0 bases and J shed 6 bases, with 13 bases lying between them. The sequenced sample was CD4+ or CD8+ T cells sorted from blood, obtained in a trial of the OX40 agonist ivuxolimab. The receptor was isolated from an adult with an advanced solid tumor such as melanoma, head and neck, liver or kidney cancer. The chain is built from TRBV7-2 and TRBJ2-3; tentative D call: TRBD2 (5 bases). The CDR3 is CASSLASGRSDTQYF. The DNA of the CDR3 is TGTGCCAGCAGCTTAGCGTCTGGGAGAAGCGATACGCAGTATTTT.